The clone carrying this T cell receptor (beta chain) was seen just once. These data come from a study of blood T cell repertoires in COVID-19. Study details: The origin of the acute and convalescent COVID-19 samples was the United States, Italy and Spain. In each case, the material was cDNA or gDNA derived from T cells, B-cell-depleted T cells, or PBMCs.

How the authors handled the data: Cell counts per sample came from amplifying reference gene primers. Sequenced by immunoSEQ multiplex PCR; TCRdb stores in-frame clones only, minus some. That table furnishes V, J and clone size, whereas the DNA furnished D and trimming. The data show approximately 210,000 clones, with 87% seen just once and under 2.5% held by the top ten. Sequencing was done on a sample of peripheral blood. The receptor was derived from a man aged 40-49 years with active or convalescent COVID-19.

The CDR3 loop is CASSNRGRGDTDTQYF. In nucleotides, the CDR3 is TGTGCCAGCAGTAACAGGGGGCGCGGGGACACAGATACGCAGTATTTT. The chain couples TRBV28 to TRBJ2-3; 9 nucleotides line up with TRBD1. After removal of 5 bases from V and 2 bases from J, the junction contained 8 bases not matched to a gene. Germline V CDR1 and CDR2: MDHEN, SYDVKM. The CDR3 spans 16 residues.